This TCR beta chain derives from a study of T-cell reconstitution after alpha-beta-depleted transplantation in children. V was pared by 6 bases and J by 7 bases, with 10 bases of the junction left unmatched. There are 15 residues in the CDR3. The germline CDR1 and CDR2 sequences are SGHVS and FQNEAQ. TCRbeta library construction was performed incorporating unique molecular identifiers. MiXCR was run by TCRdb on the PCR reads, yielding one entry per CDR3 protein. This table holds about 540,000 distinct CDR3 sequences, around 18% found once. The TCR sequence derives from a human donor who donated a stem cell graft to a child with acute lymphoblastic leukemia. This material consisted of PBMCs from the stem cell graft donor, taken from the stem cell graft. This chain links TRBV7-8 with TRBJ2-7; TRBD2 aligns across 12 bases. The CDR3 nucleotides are TGTGCCAGCAGACCTAGCGGGAGGGCCCCGAGGGAGCAGTACTTC. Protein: CASRPSGRAPREQYF.